This T cell receptor beta chain was profiled in a study of vaccination effects on CD4 cells after COVID-19. For the study at large: Expansion with viral peptide pools was applied to antigen-specific CD4+ T cells by the ViraFEST assay prior to sequencing. Post-vaccine specimens arrived a median 72 days past the second dose.

Whole-study results and caveats: Whether induced by infection or by vaccine, clones showed marked clonal contraction late after vaccination.

Following a roughly eleven-day culture, CD4+ T cells were purified. It was between March and December 2020 that the person had a SARS-CoV-2 infection confirmed by PCR. BNT162b2 vaccine or mRNA-1273 vaccine was given to participants in two doses. Cultures had half their medium replaced with IL-2 medium on days 3 and 7. Clones were sequenced by immunoSEQ multiplex PCR, and TCRdb holds only the in-frame ones, with some missing. The sample records tens of thousands of clones, approximately 82% being singletons. Deletions cut 1 base from V and 8 bases from J, with 10 bases between. CDR3 length: 13 residues. CDR1 is SGDLS, CDR2 YYNGEE, per germline. This clone occurred a few times. The antigen is unknown.

Sequencing was performed on CD4+ T cells from PBMCs cultured without peptide, taken after COVID-19 vaccination. The origin of this receptor is a human donor who had a prior SARS-CoV-2 infection. The chain links TRBV9 to TRBJ2-1, with D unclear. The CDR3 region is CASSVSPRDEQFF. As DNA, the CDR3 is TGTGCCAGCAGCGTATCCCCTAGGGATGAGCAGTTCTTC.